This T cell receptor (beta chain) was documented in a study of blood T cells in healthy people across ages. For the study at large: Researchers report that template switching captured about one barcoded beta molecule per two T cells. Study-wide results and caveats: Significant beta diversity loss was already apparent by age approximately 37, declining roughly linearly.

Healthy Russian Caucasian donors spanned ages about 6 to 95 years. Through a sample-barcoded 5' primer and a J-beta primer mix, a second PCR was run for roughly 7 to 12 cycles. Sequencing recovered at least 2.5 million CDR3-containing paired-end reads from each sample. MiXCR, run by TCRdb on the 5' RACE reads, gives a single entry per CDR3 protein. The sample lists hundreds of thousands of distinct CDR3 sequences, 58% occurring once. Details on this clonotype: Its antigen is not known.

This CDR3 contains 15 residues. Germline CDR1 reads LNHNV; CDR2 reads YYDKDF (reference sequence). Trimming took 5 bases from V and 7 from J, leaving 18 bases between them. This clonotype was sampled from a man in his 60s in good health. Sequencing was carried out using blood. V and J are TRBV15 and TRBJ2-1; D not resolved. CDR3 amino acids: CATSGFGLLGNEQFF. In nucleotides, the CDR3 is TGTGCCACCAGCGGCTTTGGCCTCCTGGGTAATGAGCAGTTCTTC.